These 26 T cell receptor beta chains were sequenced from one sample in a study of blood T cells in healthy people across ages. A J-beta primer mix and a sample-barcoded 5' primer were used in a second PCR of about 7 to 12 cycles. Using its own MiXCR run on the 5' RACE reads, TCRdb lists one record per CDR3 protein. Of 1.5 million to 2 million distinct CDR3 sequences in the sample, just under 50% were seen once. The specimen sequenced was blood. The receptors come from a woman aged 40 to 50 in good health.

This chain joins TRBV7-6 and TRBJ2-1; no clear D gene. Germline V gives CDR1 SGHVS, CDR2 FNYEAQ. V was cut by 5 bases and J by 8 bases, with 19 bases left in between. The CDR3 length is 15 residues. The CDR3 bases are TGTGCCAGCAGCCCGCAGGCAGGTCAGGTTCATGAGCAGTTCTTC. Amino acid sequence: CASSPQAGQVHEQFF. The complete variable domain, with remaining parts taken from reference TRBV7-6 and TRBJ2-1, reads GAGVSQSPRYKVTKRGQDVALRCDPISGHVSLYWYRQALGQGPEFLTYFNYEAQQDKSGLPNDRFSAERPEGSISTLTIQRTEQRDSAMYRCASSPQAGQVHEQFFGPGTRLTVL.

This sequence joins TRBV25-1 and TRBJ1-1; unclear D gene. The germline V gene has CDR1 MGHDK and CDR2 SYGVNS. The V end was cut by 2 bases, the J end by 1 base, with 8 bases between. This CDR3 comprises 14 residues. Here the CDR3 reads CASSELWENTEAFF. The CDR3 DNA follows: TGTGCCAGCAGTGAACTTTGGGAGAACACTGAAGCTTTCTTT.

This clonotype came up once. The chain links TRBV6-2 or TRBV6-3 to TRBJ2-4; unclear D gene. The germline CDR1 and CDR2 sequences are MNHEY and SVGEGT. The V and J ends lost 6 bases and 0 bases respectively, with 27 bases between them. The CDR3 consists of 20 residues. The CDR3 here is CASRPLLDPASPLAKNIQYF. CDR3 nucleotides: TGTGCCAGCAGGCCTCTATTGGACCCTGCTTCTCCTCTAGCCAAAAACATTCAGTACTTC.

The genes are TRBV7-2 and TRBJ2-1, with 8 nucleotides matching TRBD2. V lost 2 bases, J lost 8 bases, and 8 bases stayed unmatched. The CDR3 runs 15 residues. The germline V gene encodes CDR1 SGHTA and CDR2 FQGNSA. The CDR3 DNA is TGTGCCAGCAGCTTAACTAGCGGCGATCTCCATGAGCAGTTCTTC. This gives the protein CASSLTSGDLHEQFF.

J is TRBJ2-7 and V is TRBV20-1; 15 nucleotides agree with TRBD2. Germline V gene lookup returns CDR1 DFQATT and CDR2 SNEGSKA (reference sequence). V was pared by 6 bases and J by 0 bases, with 6 bases of the junction left unmatched. This CDR3 is 16 amino acids long. The CDR3 nucleotides read TGCAGTGCCGTCGGACTAGCGGGGGGGAGCTCCTACGAGCAGTACTTC. This encodes CSAVGLAGGSSYEQYF.

The chain is built from TRBV2 and TRBJ2-3; D possibly matches TRBD1 or TRBD2 (5 bases each). CDR3 size: 14 residues. V lost 8 bases and J lost 1, with 13 bases in between. Germline CDR1 and CDR2: SNHLY and FYNNEI. The CDR3 reads CASPRRDRTDTQYF. The CDR3 coding sequence is TGTGCCAGCCCCCGCCGGGACCGCACAGATACGCAGTATTTT.

This clonotype was counted a few times. The chain joins TRBV6-2 or TRBV6-3 to TRBJ2-3; 8 nucleotides match TRBD2. V dropped 7 bases and J dropped 4; count of bases not matched to a gene: 10. The CDR3 totals 15 residues. Germline values: CDR1 MNHEY, CDR2 SVGEGT. CDR3 region: CASKKRGRVADTQYF. The CDR3 DNA reads as TGTGCCAGCAAGAAGCGGGGGCGGGTCGCAGATACGCAGTATTTT.

The chain joins TRBV7-2 to TRBJ1-1; D call uncertain. CDR1 is SGHTA, CDR2 FQGNSA, per germline. V was shortened by 5 bases and J by 0 bases, with 16 bases between the two germline ends. The CDR3 has 16 residues. CDR3 in DNA: TGTGCCAGCAGCCCGGGGAGGGCACCCTTGAACACTGAAGCTTTCTTT. It is translated as CASSPGRAPLNTEAFF. The full variable domain, its missing parts supplied by reference TRBV7-2 and TRBJ1-1, is GAGVSQSPSNKVTEKGKDVELRCDPISGHTALYWYRQSLGQGLEFLIYFQGNSAPDKSGLPSDRFSAERTGGSVSTLTIQRTQQEDSAVYLCASSPGRAPLNTEAFFGQGTRLTVV.

This clonotype has only a few counts. The chain links TRBV12-3 or TRBV12-4 to TRBJ2-4; 8 bases map to TRBD1. The CDR3 sequence is 16 residues long. J was trimmed by 1 base and V by 6 bases; bases with no gene match: 8. CDR3 sequence reads: CASSHRGEGAKNIQYF. CDR3 sequence (DNA): TGTGCCAGCAGCCACAGGGGGGAAGGTGCCAAAAACATTCAGTACTTC.

Here the CDR3 reads CASSSPGGGSNEQFF. The CDR3 region has the DNA TGTGCCAGCAGCTCCCCAGGGGGCGGTTCCAATGAGCAGTTCTTC. This chain connects TRBV28 to TRBJ2-1, with 8 nucleotides matching TRBD1. The junction had 10 bases not matched to a gene; V was cut back by 6 bases and J by 6 bases. The V gene's germline CDR1 is MDHEN and CDR2 SYDVKM. CDR3 size: 15 residues.

The chain recombines TRBV7-2 with TRBJ2-7; tentative D call: TRBD1 (5 bases). V lost 1 base and J 5 bases, leaving 12 bases between the germline ends. CDR3 length: 14 amino acids. From germline, CDR1 is SGHTA and CDR2 FQGNSA. The CDR3 is CASSLGLQANEQYF. In DNA, the CDR3 is TGTGCCAGCAGCTTAGGGCTACAGGCAAACGAGCAGTACTTC.

The chain joins TRBV20-1 to TRBJ2-3; no clear D. Germline V gives CDR1 DFQATT, CDR2 SNEGSKA (reference sequence). The V end was cut by 6 bases, the J end by 2 bases, with 9 bases between. The CDR3 extends over 12 amino acids. For the CDR3, the DNA is TGCAGTGCCCAGAGGCTCACAGATACGCAGTATTTT. Amino acid sequence: CSAQRLTDTQYF.

The chain uses TRBV20-1 and TRBJ2-1, with 7 nucleotides matching TRBD2. Germline V gene data show CDR1 as DFQATT and CDR2 as SNEGSKA (reference sequence). The V segment lost 3 bases and the J segment 9 bases; nucleotides outside the gene matches: 11. This CDR3 is 14 amino acids long. The DNA for the CDR3 is TGCAGTGCTAGCGCCCGAAGACTAGCAGCTGAGCAGTTCTTC. It specifies CSASARRLAAEQFF.

There are a few counts of this clonotype. The rearrangement links TRBV14 to TRBJ2-5; tentatively, D is TRBD1 or TRBD2 (6 bases each). Germline V gives CDR1 SGHDN, CDR2 FVKESK. This CDR3 region has 15 residues. V lost 4 bases, J lost 2 bases, and 14 bases lay in between. In nucleotides, the CDR3 is TGTGCCAGCAGCCCCGCGAGGGGGGTTCAAGAGACCCAGTACTTC. It encodes CASSPARGVQETQYF.

V is TRBV7-2 and J is TRBJ2-7, with D possibly matching TRBD2 (7 bases). The CDR3 runs 16 residues. Germline loops: CDR1 SGHTA, CDR2 FQGNSA. Trimming left V 1 base short and J 2 bases short, with 15 bases between. The CDR3 is CASSLGLGGGAYEQYF. The CDR3 region has the DNA TGTGCCAGCAGCTTAGGCTTAGGGGGGGGGGCCTACGAGCAGTACTTC.

The chain carries TRBV27 and TRBJ1-6; D gene uncertain. The germline CDR1 and CDR2 sequences are MNHEY and SMNVEV (reference sequence). Trimming shortened V by 6 bases and J by 13 bases, and 7 bases separated the two germline ends. This CDR3 comprises 10 residues. The CDR3 nucleotides are TGTGCCAGCAGGTTAGAGCCCCTCCACTTT. The encoded protein is CASRLEPLHF.

This clonotype was found a few times. The chain has TRBV7-8 and TRBJ2-7; no reliable D call. Germline V CDR1 and CDR2: SGHVS, FQNEAQ. This CDR3 contains 15 residues. V was trimmed by 4 bases and J by 0 bases, leaving 13 bases between them. The CDR3 DNA follows: TGTGCCAGCAGCTCAGGCGGCCTGACCTCCTACGAGCAGTACTTC. It is translated as CASSSGGLTSYEQYF. The whole variable domain, filled in from reference TRBV7-8 and TRBJ2-7, reads GAGVSQSPRYKVAKRGQDVALRCDPISGHVSLFWYQQALGQGPEFLTYFQNEAQLDKSGLPSDRFFAERPEGSVSTLKIQRTQQEDSAVYLCASSSGGLTSYEQYFGPGTRLTVT.

The chain recombines TRBV4-3 with TRBJ2-7; D unclear. The CDR3 is 14 amino acids. Looked up from germline, CDR1 is LGHNA and CDR2 is YSLEER. V was shortened by 0 bases and J by 2 bases, with 8 bases between the two germline ends. The CDR3 protein is CASSQEPGPYEQYF. CDR3 DNA sequence: TGCGCCAGCAGCCAAGAACCCGGCCCCTACGAGCAGTACTTC.

The chain recombines TRBV12-3 or TRBV12-4 with TRBJ2-4; 11 positions match TRBD1. V lost 5 bases and J lost 6; bases outside the gene matches: 9. The length of the CDR3 is 16 residues. The CDR3 coding sequence is TGTGCCAGCAGTGCTTTCTCCGGGACAGGGGGAAACATTCAGTACTTC. It translates to CASSAFSGTGGNIQYF.

This chain connects TRBV7-2 to TRBJ2-3; D gene ambiguous. The CDR3 runs to 12 residues. CDR1 and CDR2 (germline): SGHTA, FQGNSA. Trimming shortened V by 8 bases and J by 4 bases, and 10 bases separated the two germline ends. The CDR3 loop is CASYDGPDTQYF. The CDR3 nucleotides are TGTGCCAGCTACGACGGCCCAGATACGCAGTATTTT. Filled out from reference TRBV7-2 and TRBJ2-3, the complete variable domain reads GAGVSQSPSNKVTEKGKDVELRCDPISGHTALYWYRQSLGQGLEFLIYFQGNSAPDKSGLPSDRFSAERTGGSVSTLTIQRTQQEDSAVYLCASYDGPDTQYFGPGTRLTVL.

This chain uses TRBV21-1 with TRBJ2-7; no DNA check was done on the table's D call, TRBD1. TRBV21-1 is described as a pseudogene. This CDR3 has 16 residues. The CDR3 region is CASSKVMGPGTNEQYF. Written as DNA, the CDR3 is TGTGCCAGCAGCAAAGTCATGGGCCCGGGAACGAACGAGCAGTACTTC.

The table lists this clonotype with a few counts. The V call is TRBV29-1, the J call TRBJ2-3; 10 bases agree with TRBD2. V gave up 4 bases and J gave up 7 bases; unmatched junction bases: 11. Germline V gene sequence: CDR1 SQVTM, CDR2 ANQGSEA. The CDR3 consists of 15 residues. The CDR3 DNA follows: TGCAGCGTTGGAGGCGGAGCGGGGGGGTACAATACGCAGTATTTT. The encoded protein is CSVGGGAGGYNTQYF.

This sequence joins TRBV24-1 and TRBJ2-7; 11 bases align to TRBD1. TRBJ2-5 matches the DNA end more closely, so the J call is doubtful. The CDR3 spans 15 residues. Germline CDR1 reads KGHDR; CDR2 reads SFDVKD. The CDR3 coding sequence is TGTGCCACCAGTGATGGACAGGGGGCGTTCGAGACCCAGTACTTC. Translation gives CATSDGQGAFETQYF.

The chain employs TRBV13 and TRBJ2-7, with 9 bases aligning to TRBD1. Germline V lookup: CDR1 PRHDT, CDR2 FYEKMQ (reference sequence). The CDR3 has 14 residues. V lost 5 bases to trimming and J lost 5 bases; unmatched junction nucleotides: 7. The CDR3 DNA is TGTGCCAGCAGCCCGGACAGGGGATCCGACGAGCAGTACTTC. Its translation: CASSPDRGSDEQYF.

Only a few counts were recorded for this clonotype. The chain carries TRBV4-1 and TRBJ2-6; tentative D call: TRBD1 (5 bases). V was cut by 4 bases and J by 2 bases, with 12 bases left in between. Germline values: CDR1 MGHRA, CDR2 YSYEKL. This CDR3 contains 16 residues. For the CDR3, the DNA is TGCGCCAGCAGCCGGGTAGAAGGGGCTGGGGCCAACGTCCTGACTTTC. This translates into CASSRVEGAGANVLTF.

The J gene is TRBJ1-1, the V gene TRBV20-1; TRBD1 is a possible D gene (6 bases). The V end lost 3 bases, the J end lost 1 base, and 12 bases lay between the germline ends. Germline CDR1 reads DFQATT; CDR2 reads SNEGSKA (reference sequence). CDR3 length equals 14 residues. The DNA of the CDR3 is TGCAGTGCTAGTAATGCAGGGGCGAACACTGAAGCTTTCTTT. Its translation is CSASNAGANTEAFF.